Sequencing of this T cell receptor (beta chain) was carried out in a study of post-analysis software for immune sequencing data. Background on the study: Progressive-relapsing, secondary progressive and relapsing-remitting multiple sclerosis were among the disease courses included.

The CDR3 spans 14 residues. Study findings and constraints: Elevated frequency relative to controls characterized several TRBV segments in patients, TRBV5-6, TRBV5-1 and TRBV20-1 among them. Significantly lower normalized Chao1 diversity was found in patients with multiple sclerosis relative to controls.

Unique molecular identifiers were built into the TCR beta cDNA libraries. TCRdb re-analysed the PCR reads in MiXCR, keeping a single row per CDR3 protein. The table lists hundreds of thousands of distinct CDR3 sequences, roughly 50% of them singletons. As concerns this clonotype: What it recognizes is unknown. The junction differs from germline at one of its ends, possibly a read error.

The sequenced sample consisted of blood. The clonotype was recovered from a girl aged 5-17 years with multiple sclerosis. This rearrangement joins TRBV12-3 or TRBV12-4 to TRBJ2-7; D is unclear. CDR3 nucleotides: TGTGCCGGCAGTTTAATGGGCAGGTCCTACGAGCAGTACTTC. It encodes CAGSLMGRSYEQYF.